This T cell receptor beta chain was retrieved from a study of T cell responses to AZD1222 COVID-19 vaccine. Profiled with immunoSEQ multiplex PCR; TCRdb holds only in-frame clones, not every one. The sample contains 250,000 to 300,000 clones, almost 95% of which appear only once. The germline gives CDR1 MDHEN, CDR2 SYDVKM. The CDR3 totals 16 residues. Trimming at V came to 5 bases and at J to 0 bases, leaving 9 bases not matched to a gene. This sequence joins TRBV28 and TRBJ1-1; 7 positions match TRBD1. This sequence originates from an adult who received the AZD1222 COVID-19 vaccine. Sequenced material: peripheral blood, taken 28 days after the second AZD1222 dose. The CDR3 nucleotides are TGTGCCAGCAGTCCCCACAGGGGAGCCATGAACACTGAAGCTTTCTTT. Protein: CASSPHRGAMNTEAFF.